This TCR beta chain derives from a study of T cells in Graves' hyperthyroidism and ophthalmopathy. Amplified regions were TCR beta CDR3 sequences from RNA transcripts. Researchers ran a first-round RT-PCR on the TCR CDR3 using the HTBI primer set. TCRdb processed the multiplex PCR reads anew with MiXCR; each CDR3 protein has one entry. Of hundreds of thousands of distinct CDR3 sequences listed, around 13% were seen once; the top ten hold roughly a tenth. This CDR3 has 16 amino acids. V was pared by 5 bases and J by 4 bases, with 11 bases of the junction left unmatched. The germline gives CDR1 SNHLY, CDR2 FYNNEI.

This chain links TRBV2 with TRBJ1-5, with 7 bases that match TRBD1. The source is a young woman with Graves' hyperthyroidism. The source material was blood. CDR3 residues: CASSSPQTGWNQPQHF. The CDR3 coding sequence is TGTGCCAGCAGTTCACCCCAGACAGGGTGGAATCAGCCCCAGCATTTT.